These 14 T cell receptor beta chains came from one sample sequenced in a study of blood T cells in healthy people across ages. The second PCR ran about 6 to 12 cycles with a sample-barcoded 5' primer and J-beta primers. Via MiXCR, TCRdb re-called the 5' RACE reads, giving one row per CDR3 protein. Here the sample spans 1.5 million to 2 million distinct CDR3 sequences, approximately 28% being singletons. The sample comprised blood. Every receptor here comes from a woman in her 30s in good health.

This clonotype was seen at least ten times. CDR3 DNA sequence: TGTGCCAGCCGAGACAGGTTCTACAATGAGCAGTTCTTC. Amino acids: CASRDRFYNEQFF. The chain couples TRBV6-5 to TRBJ2-1; tentatively, D is TRBD1 (6 bases). This CDR3 is 13 amino acids long. Germline V gives CDR1 MNHEY, CDR2 SVGAGI. Trimming cost V 8 bases and J 3 bases, with 11 bases left between them.

This clonotype was observed a few times. V and J are TRBV5-1 and TRBJ1-2; D is ambiguous. Germline assignment: CDR1 SGHRS and CDR2 YFSETQ. The CDR3 is 12 amino acids. V was cut by 3 bases and J by 4 bases, with 7 bases left in between. The DNA for the CDR3 is TGCGCCAGCAGCTCCCCTATCTATGGCTACACCTTC. It is translated as CASSSPIYGYTF. Filled out from reference TRBV5-1 and TRBJ1-2, the complete variable domain reads KAGVTQTPRYLIKTRGQQVTLSCSPISGHRSVSWYQQTPGQGLQFLFEYFSETQRNKGNFPGRFSGRQFSNSRSEMNVSTLELGDSALYLCASSSPIYGYTFGSGTRLTVV.

This clonotype was seen a few times. The CDR3: CSVLWAWGYTF. The CDR3 bases are TGCAGCGTCCTGTGGGCTTGGGGCTACACCTTC. This chain links TRBV29-1 with TRBJ1-2; D ambiguous. The germline V and J ends were trimmed by 6 bases and 8 bases, with 13 bases remaining between them. This CDR3 spans 11 amino acids. The germline gives CDR1 SQVTM, CDR2 ANQGSEA. Supplemented by reference TRBV29-1 and TRBJ1-2, the full variable domain reads SAVISQKPSRDICQRGTSLTIQCQVDSQVTMMFWYRQQPGQSLTLIATANQGSEATYESGFVIDKFPISRPNLTFSTLTVSNMSPEDSSIYLCSVLWAWGYTFGSGTRLTVV.

The sample holds a few counts of this clonotype. The rearrangement links TRBV29-1 to TRBJ2-5; weak D call: TRBD2 (5 bases). CDR1 and CDR2 from the germline V gene are SQVTM and ANQGSEA. Trimming pared 5 bases from V and 7 bases from J, leaving 17 bases between. This CDR3 is 13 amino acids long. CDR3 coding DNA: TGCAGCGTTCCCCGGGAAACGGGAAGGACCCAGTACTTC. It specifies CSVPRETGRTQYF.

The rearrangement joins TRBV12-3 or TRBV12-4 to TRBJ1-5, with a weak D call TRBD1 (6 bases). The CDR3 loop spans 14 amino acids. Trimming removed 3 bases at V and 6 bases at J, with 12 bases between. Written as DNA, the CDR3 is TGTGCCAGCAGTTTGAGGGGGGCAAGTCAGCCCCAGCATTTT. This codes for CASSLRGASQPQHF.

The chain uses TRBV25-1 and TRBJ2-1, with D possibly being TRBD1 (5 bases). CDR1 MGHDK and CDR2 SYGVNS come from the germline V gene. Trimming left V 5 bases short and J 8 bases short, with 16 bases between. The CDR3 has 14 residues. DNA for the CDR3: TGTGCCAGCAGTATACCCAGGGTCCGCGATGAGCAGTTCTTC. Protein: CASSIPRVRDEQFF.

A few counts support this clonotype. This chain connects TRBV12-3 or TRBV12-4 to TRBJ2-6; the D gene is possibly TRBD1 (5 bases). The V end was cut by 6 bases, the J end by 1 base, with 19 bases between. The CDR3 is 18 amino acids. Here the CDR3 reads CASSRPAMTESGANVLTF. The DNA for the CDR3 is TGTGCCAGCAGCCGCCCCGCGATGACAGAATCTGGGGCCAACGTCCTGACTTTC.

This clonotype was seen a handful of times. This chain uses TRBV24-1 with TRBJ2-1; 13 nucleotides align to TRBD2. The CDR3 has 17 amino acids. J lost 1 base, V lost 7 bases, and 6 bases had no gene match. Germline loops: CDR1 KGHDR, CDR2 SFDVKD. The CDR3, as DNA: TGTGCCACCAGCGCGCAGACTAGCGGGGGGTCCTACAATGAGCAGTTCTTC. Translating gives CATSAQTSGGSYNEQFF.

The genes are TRBV12-3 or TRBV12-4 and TRBJ1-5; D uncertain. With 6 bases removed from V and 4 bases from J, the gap between germline ends came to 16 bases. The CDR3 spans 15 residues. CDR3 region: CASSDLRIGNQPQHF. The CDR3, as DNA: TGTGCCAGCAGCGACCTGAGGATTGGGAATCAGCCCCAGCATTTT.

This clonotype was counted between two and nine times. This chain connects TRBV7-2 to TRBJ2-7; TRBD2 aligns across 8 bases. The CDR3 is made up of 17 amino acids. Losses at the gene ends were 1 base for V and 3 bases for J; bases not matched to a gene: 11. CDR1 SGHTA and CDR2 FQGNSA come from the germline V gene. CDR3 protein: CASSLGTSGFFLYEQYF. Here the CDR3 DNA reads TGTGCCAGCAGCTTAGGCACTAGCGGATTTTTTCTCTACGAGCAGTACTTC.

This clonotype was counted at least ten times. CDR3 DNA sequence: TGTGCCAGCAGTTTGGACAGGGGAGACTACGAGCAGTACTTC. It codes for CASSLDRGDYEQYF. V is TRBV12-3 or TRBV12-4 and J is TRBJ2-7; 9 positions agree with TRBD1. This CDR3 has 14 amino acids. J gave up 3 bases and V 3 bases, and 3 bases lay outside the gene matches.

This clonotype was observed at least ten times. This chain links TRBV27 with TRBJ2-1; TRBD1 aligns across 7 bases. Germline V gene data show CDR1 as MNHEY and CDR2 as SMNVEV (reference sequence). The V segment lost 4 bases and the J segment 4 bases; nucleotides outside the gene matches: 7. This CDR3 spans 15 amino acids. CDR3 sequence (DNA): TGTGCCAGCAGTTCGAACAGGGGCGGTTACAATGAGCAGTTCTTC. This sequence encodes CASSSNRGGYNEQFF.

In DNA form, the CDR3 reads TGCAGCGTTGCTAGCGCAGTAAACAATGAGCAGTTCTTC. Translating it yields CSVASAVNNEQFF. The chain recombines TRBV29-1 with TRBJ2-1, with D maybe TRBD2 (6 bases). V lost 4 bases and J 5 bases, leaving 12 bases between the germline ends. This CDR3 has 13 amino acids. Germline CDR1 reads SQVTM; CDR2 reads ANQGSEA.

This clonotype has at least ten counts. This chain uses TRBV20-1 with TRBJ2-5; TRBD2 agrees at 7 bases. The trim removed 6 bases at V and 4 bases at J, leaving 8 bases unmatched. The germline CDR1 and CDR2 sequences are DFQATT and SNEGSKA (reference sequence). The CDR3 runs to 13 residues. The CDR3 coding sequence is TGCAGTGCCAAGAGCGGGGAGGGAGAGACCCAGTACTTC. Residues: CSAKSGEGETQYF.